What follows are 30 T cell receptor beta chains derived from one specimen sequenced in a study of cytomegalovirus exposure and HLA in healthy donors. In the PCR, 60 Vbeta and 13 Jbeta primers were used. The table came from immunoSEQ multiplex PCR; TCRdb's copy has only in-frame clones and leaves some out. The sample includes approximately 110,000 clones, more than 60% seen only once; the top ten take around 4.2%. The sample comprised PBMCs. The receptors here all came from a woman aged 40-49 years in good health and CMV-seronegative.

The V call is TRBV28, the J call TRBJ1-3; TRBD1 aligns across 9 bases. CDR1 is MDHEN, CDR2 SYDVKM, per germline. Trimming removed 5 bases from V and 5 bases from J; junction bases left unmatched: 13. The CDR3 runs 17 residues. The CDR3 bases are TGTGCCAGCAGTCCAAAAAACGCCGGGACAGGGAGAAACACCATATATTTT. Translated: CASSPKNAGTGRNTIYF. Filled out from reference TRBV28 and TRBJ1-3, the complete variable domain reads DVKVTQSSRYLVKRTGEKVFLECVQDMDHENMFWYRQDPGLGLRLIYFSYDVKMKEKGDIPEGYSVSREKKERFSLILESASTNQTSMYLCASSPKNAGTGRNTIYFGEGSWLTVV.

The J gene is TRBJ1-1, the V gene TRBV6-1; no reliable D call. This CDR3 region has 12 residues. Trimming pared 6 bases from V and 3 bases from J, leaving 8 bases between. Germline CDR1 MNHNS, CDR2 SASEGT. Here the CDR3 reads CASRGSDTEAFF. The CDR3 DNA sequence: TGTGCCAGCAGGGGTAGCGACACTGAAGCTTTCTTT.

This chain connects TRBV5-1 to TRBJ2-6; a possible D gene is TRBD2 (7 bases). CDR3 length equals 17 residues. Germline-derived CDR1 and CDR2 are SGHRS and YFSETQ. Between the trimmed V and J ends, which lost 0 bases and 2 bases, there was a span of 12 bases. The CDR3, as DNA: TGCGCCAGCAGCTTGGTTGCGGGGGCGGCTGGGGCCAACGTCCTGACTTTC. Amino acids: CASSLVAGAAGANVLTF.

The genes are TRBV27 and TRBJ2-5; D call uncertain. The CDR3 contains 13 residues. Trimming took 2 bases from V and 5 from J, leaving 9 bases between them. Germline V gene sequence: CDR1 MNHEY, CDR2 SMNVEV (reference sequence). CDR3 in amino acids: CASSLARSETQYF. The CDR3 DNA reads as TGTGCCAGCAGTTTAGCGAGATCGGAGACCCAGTACTTC.

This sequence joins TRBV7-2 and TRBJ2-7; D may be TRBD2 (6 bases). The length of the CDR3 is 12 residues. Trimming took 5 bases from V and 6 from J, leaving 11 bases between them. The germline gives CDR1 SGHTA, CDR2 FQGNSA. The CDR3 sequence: CASSRGISEQYF. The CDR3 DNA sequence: TGTGCCAGCAGCCGCGGGATCTCCGAGCAGTACTTC. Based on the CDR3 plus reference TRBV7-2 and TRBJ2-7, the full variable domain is GAGVSQSPSNKVTEKGKDVELRCDPISGHTALYWYRQSLGQGLEFLIYFQGNSAPDKSGLPSDRFSAERTGGSVSTLTIQRTQQEDSAVYLCASSRGISEQYFGPGTRLTVT.

The CDR3 loop reads CASGLDLTGTGFYGYTF. CDR3 coding DNA: TGTGCTAGTGGTTTGGATCTTACCGGGACAGGGTTCTATGGCTACACCTTC. The genes are TRBV12-5 and TRBJ1-2; 9 bases align to TRBD1. The CDR3 length is 17 residues. V lost 1 base, J lost 4 bases, and 10 bases stayed unmatched. The germline V gene has CDR1 LGHNT and CDR2 FRNRAP.

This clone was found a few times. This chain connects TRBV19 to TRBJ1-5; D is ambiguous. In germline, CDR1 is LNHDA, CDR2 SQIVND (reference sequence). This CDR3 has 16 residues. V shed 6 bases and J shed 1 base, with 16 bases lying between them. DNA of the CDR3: TGTGCCAGTAGAGTTCTGGGGAGTCAGAGCAATCAGCCCCAGCATTTT. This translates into CASRVLGSQSNQPQHF.

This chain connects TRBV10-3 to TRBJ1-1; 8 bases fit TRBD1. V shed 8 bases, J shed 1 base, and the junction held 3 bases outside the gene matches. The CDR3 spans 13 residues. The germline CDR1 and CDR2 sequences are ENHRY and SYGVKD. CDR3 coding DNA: TGTGCCATCTCGGGACAGGCGAACACTGAAGCTTTCTTT. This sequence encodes CAISGQANTEAFF.

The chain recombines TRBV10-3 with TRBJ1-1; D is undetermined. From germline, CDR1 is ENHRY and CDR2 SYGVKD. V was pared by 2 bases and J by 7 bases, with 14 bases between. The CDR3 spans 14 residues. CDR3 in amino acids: CAISEASGGSEAFF. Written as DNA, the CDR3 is TGTGCCATCAGTGAGGCCTCGGGAGGGAGTGAAGCTTTCTTT.

The CDR3 DNA follows: TGTGCCAGCAGCGTAGGTCCAACCGGGGAAAAACTGTTTTTT. It translates to CASSVGPTGEKLFF. This chain uses TRBV9 with TRBJ1-4; D gene ambiguous. Germline CDR1 SGDLS, CDR2 YYNGEE. Trimming took 0 bases from V and 8 from J, leaving 11 bases between them. The CDR3 runs 14 residues.

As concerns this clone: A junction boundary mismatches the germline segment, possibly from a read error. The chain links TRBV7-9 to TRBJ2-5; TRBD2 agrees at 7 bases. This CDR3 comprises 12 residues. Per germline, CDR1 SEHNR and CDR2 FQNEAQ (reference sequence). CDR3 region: CSSSSPGGTQYF. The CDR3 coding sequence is TGTTCCAGCAGCTCCCCGGGGGGGACCCAGTACTTC.

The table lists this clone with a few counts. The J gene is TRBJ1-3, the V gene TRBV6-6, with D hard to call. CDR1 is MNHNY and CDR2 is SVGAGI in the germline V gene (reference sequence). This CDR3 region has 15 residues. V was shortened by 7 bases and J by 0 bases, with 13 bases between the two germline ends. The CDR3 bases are TGTGCCAGCACTACCGCGGCCGGCTCTGGAAACACCATATATTTT. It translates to CASTTAAGSGNTIYF.

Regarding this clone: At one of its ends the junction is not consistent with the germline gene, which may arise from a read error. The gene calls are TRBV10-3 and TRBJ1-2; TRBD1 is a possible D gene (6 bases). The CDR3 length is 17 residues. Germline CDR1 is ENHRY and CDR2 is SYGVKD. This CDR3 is CAISDPEDRPANYGCTF. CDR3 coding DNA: TGTGCCATCAGTGACCCCGAGGACAGACCCGCTAACTATGGCTGCACCTTC.

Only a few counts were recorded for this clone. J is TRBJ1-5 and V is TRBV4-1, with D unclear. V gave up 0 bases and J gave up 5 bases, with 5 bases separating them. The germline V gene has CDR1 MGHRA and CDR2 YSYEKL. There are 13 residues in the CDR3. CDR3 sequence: CASSQDQYQPQHF. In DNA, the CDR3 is TGCGCCAGCAGCCAAGATCAATATCAGCCCCAGCATTTT.

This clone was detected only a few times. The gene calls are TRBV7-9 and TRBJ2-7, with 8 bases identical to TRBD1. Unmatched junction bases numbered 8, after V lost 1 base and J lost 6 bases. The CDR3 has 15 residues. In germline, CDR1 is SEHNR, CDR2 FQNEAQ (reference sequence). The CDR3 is CASSLVQGAVGEQYF. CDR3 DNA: TGTGCCAGCAGCTTAGTGCAGGGGGCTGTCGGCGAGCAGTACTTC.

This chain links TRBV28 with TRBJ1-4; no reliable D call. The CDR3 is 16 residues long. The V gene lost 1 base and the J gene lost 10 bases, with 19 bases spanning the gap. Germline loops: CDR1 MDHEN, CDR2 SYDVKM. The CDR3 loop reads CASSLSPGESWGKLFF. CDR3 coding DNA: TGTGCCAGCAGTTTATCCCCCGGGGAAAGTTGGGGAAAACTGTTTTTT.

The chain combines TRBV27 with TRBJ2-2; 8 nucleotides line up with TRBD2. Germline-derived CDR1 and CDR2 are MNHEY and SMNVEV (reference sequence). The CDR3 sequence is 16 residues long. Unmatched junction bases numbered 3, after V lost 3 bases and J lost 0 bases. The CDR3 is CASSFSGGSNTGELFF. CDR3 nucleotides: TGTGCCAGCAGTTTCAGCGGGGGTTCGAACACCGGGGAGCTGTTTTTT.

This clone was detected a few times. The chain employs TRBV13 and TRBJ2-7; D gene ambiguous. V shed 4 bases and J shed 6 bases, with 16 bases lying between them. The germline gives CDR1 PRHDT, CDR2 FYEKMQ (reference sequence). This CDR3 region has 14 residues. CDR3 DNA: TGTGCCAGCAGCTCCAGACGGGTTTCTGGCGAGCAGTACTTC. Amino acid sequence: CASSSRRVSGEQYF. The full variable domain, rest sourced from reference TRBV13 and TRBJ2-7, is AAGVIQSPRHLIKEKRETATLKCYPIPRHDTVYWYQQGPGQDPQFLISFYEKMQSDKGSIPDRFSAQQFSDYHSELNMSSLELGDSALYFCASSSRRVSGEQYFGPGTRLTVT.

The CDR3 loop is CASSPRTGNYGYTF. The DNA for the CDR3 is TGTGCCAGCAGCCCGCGGACAGGGAACTATGGCTACACCTTC. The rearrangement joins TRBV6-4 to TRBJ1-2, with 8 nucleotides matching TRBD1. CDR1 and CDR2 (germline): MRHNA, SNTAGT. The CDR3 extends over 14 amino acids. V lost 6 bases and J lost 2; bases outside the gene matches: 5.

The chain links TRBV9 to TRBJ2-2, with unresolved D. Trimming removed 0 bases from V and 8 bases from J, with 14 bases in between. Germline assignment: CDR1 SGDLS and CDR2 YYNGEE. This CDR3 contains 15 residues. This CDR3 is CASSVAISQAGELFF. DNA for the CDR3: TGTGCCAGCAGCGTAGCTATAAGCCAAGCGGGGGAGCTGTTTTTT.

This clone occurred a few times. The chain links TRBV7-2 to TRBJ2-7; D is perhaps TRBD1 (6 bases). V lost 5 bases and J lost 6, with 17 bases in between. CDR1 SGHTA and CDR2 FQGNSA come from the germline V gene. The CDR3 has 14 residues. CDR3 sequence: CASSQKREGGEQYF. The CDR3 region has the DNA TGTGCCAGCAGCCAGAAGAGGGAAGGGGGCGAGCAGTACTTC.

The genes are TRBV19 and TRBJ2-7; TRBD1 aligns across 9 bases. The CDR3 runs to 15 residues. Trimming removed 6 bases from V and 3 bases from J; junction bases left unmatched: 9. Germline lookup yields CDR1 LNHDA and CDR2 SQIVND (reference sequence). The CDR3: CASSTLLTGGYEQYF. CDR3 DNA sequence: TGTGCCAGTAGCACCCTCTTGACAGGGGGCTACGAGCAGTACTTC.

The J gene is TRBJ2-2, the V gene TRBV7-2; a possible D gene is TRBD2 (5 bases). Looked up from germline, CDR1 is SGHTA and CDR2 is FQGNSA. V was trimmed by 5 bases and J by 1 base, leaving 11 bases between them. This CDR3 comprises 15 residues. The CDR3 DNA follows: TGTGCCAGCAGCCGAGGACGGGGGAACACCGGGGAGCTGTTTTTT. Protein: CASSRGRGNTGELFF. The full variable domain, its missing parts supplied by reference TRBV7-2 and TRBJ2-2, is GAGVSQSPSNKVTEKGKDVELRCDPISGHTALYWYRQSLGQGLEFLIYFQGNSAPDKSGLPSDRFSAERTGGSVSTLTIQRTQQEDSAVYLCASSRGRGNTGELFFGEGSRLTVL.

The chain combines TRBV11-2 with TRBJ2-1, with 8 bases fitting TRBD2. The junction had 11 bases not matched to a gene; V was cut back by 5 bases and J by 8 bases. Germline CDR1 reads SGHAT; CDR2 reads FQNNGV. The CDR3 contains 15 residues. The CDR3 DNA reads TGTGCCAGCAGCCCCGCGCTAGGACTAGCCCATGAGCAGTTCTTC. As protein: CASSPALGLAHEQFF.

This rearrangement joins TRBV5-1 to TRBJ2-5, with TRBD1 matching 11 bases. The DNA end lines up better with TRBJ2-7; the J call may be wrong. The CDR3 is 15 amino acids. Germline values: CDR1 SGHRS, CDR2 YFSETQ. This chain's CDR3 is CASSPGQGAQYEQYF. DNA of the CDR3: TGCGCCAGCAGCCCTGGACAGGGGGCTCAGTACGAGCAGTACTTC.

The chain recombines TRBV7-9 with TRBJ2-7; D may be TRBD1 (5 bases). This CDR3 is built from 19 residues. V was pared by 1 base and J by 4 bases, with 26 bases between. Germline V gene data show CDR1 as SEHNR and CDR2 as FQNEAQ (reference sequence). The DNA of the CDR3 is TGTGCCAGCAGCTTAGTAATGGGGCCCTTCGGCAGACCGATATACGAGCAGTACTTC. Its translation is CASSLVMGPFGRPIYEQYF. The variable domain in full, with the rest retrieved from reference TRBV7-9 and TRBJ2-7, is DTGVSQNPRHKITKRGQNVTFRCDPISEHNRLYWYRQTLGQGPEFLTYFQNEAQLEKSRLLSDRFSAERPKGSFSTLEIQRTEQGDSAMYLCASSLVMGPFGRPIYEQYFGPGTRLTVT.

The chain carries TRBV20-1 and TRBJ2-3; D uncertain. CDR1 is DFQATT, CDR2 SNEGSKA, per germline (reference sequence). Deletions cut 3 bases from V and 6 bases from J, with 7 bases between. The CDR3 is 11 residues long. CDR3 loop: CSARAPDTQYF. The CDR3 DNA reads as TGCAGTGCTAGGGCCCCCGATACGCAGTATTTT.

CDR3 DNA sequence: TGTGCCAGCAGCTCCCAGGGGTTAACTGGGGCCAACGTCCTGACTTTC. Translating it yields CASSSQGLTGANVLTF. The chain couples TRBV13 to TRBJ2-6, with a weak D call TRBD1 (6 bases). Per the germline V gene, CDR1 is PRHDT and CDR2 is FYEKMQ (reference sequence). Trimming took 4 bases from V and 2 from J, leaving 12 bases between them. CDR3 length: 16 residues.

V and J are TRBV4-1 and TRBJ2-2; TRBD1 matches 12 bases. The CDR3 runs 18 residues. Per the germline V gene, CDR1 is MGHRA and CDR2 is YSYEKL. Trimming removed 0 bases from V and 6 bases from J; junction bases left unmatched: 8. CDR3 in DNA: TGCGCCAGCAGCCAAGAAGGGCCCGGGACAGGGGGCGCCGGGGAGCTGTTTTTT. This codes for CASSQEGPGTGGAGELFF.

The CDR3 sequence is CASSERQDQAFF. The CDR3 DNA follows: TGTGCCAGCAGCGAAAGACAGGATCAAGCTTTCTTT. This chain uses TRBV6-1 with TRBJ1-1, with D possibly TRBD1 on 6 matching bases. Trimming removed 6 bases from V and 9 bases from J, with 14 bases in between. CDR3 length: 12 residues. Germline assignment: CDR1 MNHNS and CDR2 SASEGT.